Shown below are 14 T cell receptor beta chains from a single sample sequenced in a study of blood T cell repertoires in COVID-19. Sequenced by immunoSEQ multiplex PCR; TCRdb stores in-frame clones only, minus some. The data show 160,000 or so clones, 70% to 90% seen once. The sample taken for sequencing was peripheral blood. The origin of the receptors is a human donor in a cohort sampled during active COVID-19.

J is TRBJ2-3 and V is TRBV6-6, with D tentatively TRBD2 (7 bases). Germline assignment: CDR1 MNHNY and CDR2 SVGAGI (reference sequence). This CDR3 spans 18 amino acids. V was pared by 5 bases and J by 8 bases, with 29 bases between. CDR3: CASSPSLGAGDLIGTQYF. The CDR3 DNA sequence: TGTGCCAGCAGTCCCTCTTTGGGGGCGGGAGATCTTATCGGTACGCAGTATTTT.

Regarding this clone: Given a much more abundant clone one base away, this may be a read error. The sample carries other DNA sequences with the same CDR3. The genes are TRBV5-1 and TRBJ2-2, with a tentative D call TRBD2 (6 bases). Germline values: CDR1 SGHRS, CDR2 YFSETQ. V was clipped by 0 bases and J by 3 bases, with 15 bases between them. The CDR3 loop spans 17 amino acids. CDR3 sequence (DNA): TGCGCCAGCAGCTTGGGGGGTGGTAGCGGATACACCGGGGAGCTGTTTTTT. It codes for CASSLGGGSGYTGELFF.

The chain carries TRBV19 and TRBJ2-7, with 11 nucleotides matching TRBD2. This CDR3 comprises 18 residues. V gave up 5 bases and J gave up 7 bases; unmatched junction bases: 19. CDR1 LNHDA and CDR2 SQIVND come from the germline V gene (reference sequence). Here the CDR3 DNA reads TGTGCCAGTAGTTCTCTCGTCGGGACTAGCGGAAGAAAAGGGGAGCAGTACTTC. Protein: CASSSLVGTSGRKGEQYF.

The CDR3 DNA sequence: TGTGCCAGCAGTCCCAGACAAGACGAGCAGTACTTC. Its translation is CASSPRQDEQYF. The chain carries TRBV28 and TRBJ2-7; D call uncertain. V was clipped by 5 bases and J by 5 bases, with 10 bases between them. Germline V CDR1 and CDR2: MDHEN, SYDVKM. The length of the CDR3 is 12 residues.

The chain is built from TRBV4-3 and TRBJ1-2; D unclear. Trimming shortened V by 1 base and J by 4 bases, and 10 bases separated the two germline ends. CDR3 length equals 14 residues. Germline loops: CDR1 LGHNA, CDR2 YSLEER. CDR3 sequence: CASSQALPSYGYTF. DNA for the CDR3: TGCGCCAGCAGCCAAGCATTACCTAGCTATGGCTACACCTTC.

The gene calls are TRBV19 and TRBJ1-5; D possibly corresponds to TRBD1 (5 bases). Germline V gives CDR1 LNHDA, CDR2 SQIVND (reference sequence). The V end was cut by 7 bases, the J end by 3 bases, with 10 bases between. This CDR3 region has 13 residues. CDR3 residues: CASMRDSNQPQHF. For the CDR3, the DNA is TGTGCCAGTATGAGGGACTCCAATCAGCCCCAGCATTTT.

The rearrangement uses TRBV4-1 and TRBJ2-7; 7 bases line up with TRBD1. The germline gives CDR1 MGHRA, CDR2 YSYEKL. The CDR3 runs to 15 residues. J lost 7 bases, V lost 0 bases, and 9 bases had no gene match. CDR3 DNA: TGCGCCAGCAGCCAAGACACAGGGGCCCCGTTTGAGCAGTACTTC. This gives the protein CASSQDTGAPFEQYF.

The chain employs TRBV4-1 and TRBJ2-7, with D hard to call. The CDR3 consists of 14 residues. V gave up 3 bases and J gave up 5 bases, with 14 bases separating them. CDR1 and CDR2 from the germline V gene are MGHRA and YSYEKL. In DNA, the CDR3 is TGCGCCAGCAGCCAGACTTATATGGCCCACGAGCAGTACTTC. It encodes CASSQTYMAHEQYF.

This sequence joins TRBV2 and TRBJ2-7; the D gene is possibly TRBD2 (6 bases). This CDR3 contains 13 residues. Germline CDR1 reads SNHLY; CDR2 reads FYNNEI. V was pared by 8 bases and J by 5 bases, with 16 bases between. This CDR3 reads CASFRAGSHEQYF. In DNA, the CDR3 is TGTGCCAGCTTCCGTGCGGGGAGTCACGAGCAGTACTTC.

Of note for this clone: The junction does not match germline at one end; this may be a read error. This chain uses TRBV15 with TRBJ2-3; 7 nucleotides match TRBD1. Germline lookup yields CDR1 LNHNV and CDR2 YYDKDF (reference sequence). This CDR3 has 12 amino acids. CDR3 coding DNA: TGTGCCACCAGCAGAGAGGACAGGTTGGGGCATTTT. Encoded protein: CATSREDRLGHF.

The genes are TRBV30 and TRBJ2-1, with a weak D call TRBD2 (6 bases). V lost 3 bases, J lost 5 bases, and 17 bases lay in between. CDR3 length: 15 amino acids. The germline V gene has CDR1 GTSNPN and CDR2 SVGIG (reference sequence). This chain's CDR3 is CAWSLQSSGHNEQFF. The DNA of the CDR3 is TGTGCCTGGAGCCTACAGAGTAGCGGACACAATGAGCAGTTCTTC.

The rearrangement uses TRBV12-3 or TRBV12-4 and TRBJ1-2; no firm D call. Trimming removed 3 bases at V and 4 bases at J, with 6 bases between. The CDR3 runs 12 residues. The CDR3 sequence is CASSFSSYGYTF. The CDR3 region has the DNA TGTGCCAGCAGTTTTTCCTCCTATGGCTACACCTTC.

This sequence joins TRBV27 and TRBJ1-1; D might be TRBD1 (5 bases). The V and J ends lost 3 bases and 4 bases respectively, with 9 bases between them. The CDR3 spans 13 residues. The germline CDR1 and CDR2 sequences are MNHEY and SMNVEV (reference sequence). CDR3 nucleotide sequence: TGTGCCAGCAGTTTTGGGGGGGGCACTGAAGCTTTCTTT. Amino acid sequence: CASSFGGGTEAFF.

This chain links TRBV12-5 with TRBJ2-5; D might be TRBD1 (6 bases). Trimming removed 0 bases at V and 6 bases at J, with 14 bases between. CDR1 and CDR2 from the germline V gene are LGHNT and FRNRAP. The CDR3 sequence is 15 residues long. The CDR3 spells CASGLVGRGFKTQYF. Written as DNA, the CDR3 is TGTGCTAGTGGTTTGGTGGGCAGGGGTTTTAAGACCCAGTACTTC.